The 10 T cell receptor beta chains in this list originate from one sample, sequenced in a study of T cell changes during pregnancy in multiple sclerosis. Assay: immunoSEQ multiplex PCR; the TCRdb copy retains only in-frame clones and omits some. Of 65,000 to 90,000 clones in the sample, just over 90% were seen once. The sample was peripheral blood, taken in the first trimester of pregnancy. Receptors originate from a female donor with multiple sclerosis, enrolled in a pregnancy study.

This clone was found many times. The chain combines TRBV12-5 with TRBJ1-5, with D perhaps matching TRBD1 (5 bases). This CDR3 region has 13 residues. CDR1 and CDR2 from the germline V gene are LGHNT and FRNRAP. V lost 6 bases and J 5 bases, leaving 11 bases between the germline ends. The CDR3 loop reads CASGQDGYQPQHF. CDR3 sequence (DNA): TGTGCTAGTGGACAGGACGGGTATCAGCCCCAGCATTTT. The full variable domain, in which reference TRBV12-5 and TRBJ1-5 provide the parts outside the CDR3, is DARVTQTPRHKVTEMGQEVTMRCQPILGHNTVFWYRQTMMQGLELLAYFRNRAPLDDSGMPKDRFSAEMPDATLATLKIQPSEPRDSAVYFCASGQDGYQPQHFGDGTRLSIL.

V is TRBV14 and J is TRBJ2-6; D perhaps matches TRBD2 (6 bases). V was shortened by 8 bases and J by 0 bases, with 11 bases between the two germline ends. From germline, CDR1 is SGHDN and CDR2 FVKESK. The CDR3 is 15 residues long. CDR3 sequence: CASPPGVSGANVLTF. The CDR3, as DNA: TGTGCCAGCCCTCCGGGAGTCTCTGGGGCCAACGTCCTGACTTTC.

This clone was recorded once. The chain combines TRBV29-1 with TRBJ1-2, with TRBD1 as a possible D gene (6 bases). The length of the CDR3 is 13 residues. V lost 7 bases to trimming and J lost 3 bases, with 15 bases between them. Germline V gene sequence: CDR1 SQVTM, CDR2 ANQGSEA. DNA of the CDR3: TGCAGCGCCGGACAGCTGACTGACTATGGCTACACCTTC. Encoded protein: CSAGQLTDYGYTF.

The J gene is TRBJ1-2, the V gene TRBV4-1; 7 nucleotides line up with TRBD1. This CDR3 has 12 residues. The V segment lost 3 bases and the J segment 7 bases; nucleotides outside the gene matches: 2. CDR1 is MGHRA and CDR2 is YSYEKL in the germline V gene. CDR3 DNA: TGCGCCAGCAGCCATACAGGGGCTGGCTACACCTTC. The encoded protein is CASSHTGAGYTF.

The genes are TRBV7-8 and TRBJ2-5; a possible D gene is TRBD1 (6 bases). V was trimmed by 8 bases and J by 5 bases, leaving 24 bases between them. The germline V gene has CDR1 SGHVS and CDR2 FQNEAQ. The CDR3 totals 16 residues. The CDR3 region is CASVRGGQLMGETQYF. CDR3 bases: TGTGCCAGCGTACGTGGGGGCCAGCTTATGGGGGAGACCCAGTACTTC.

Only one count was recorded for this clone. The gene calls are TRBV19 and TRBJ2-3, with D possibly matching TRBD1 (5 bases). Germline assignment: CDR1 LNHDA and CDR2 SQIVND (reference sequence). The CDR3 runs to 14 residues. The V end lost 1 base, the J end lost 6 bases, and 11 bases lay between the germline ends. The CDR3, as DNA: TGTGCCAGTAGTATAGTCCAGGGTTCTGATACGCAGTATTTT. This sequence encodes CASSIVQGSDTQYF.

The CDR3 protein is CATSRGALSTATSTDTQYF. The DNA for the CDR3 is TGTGCCACCAGCAGAGGAGCCCTTTCCACAGCAACTAGCACAGATACGCAGTATTTT. The V and J genes are TRBV15 and TRBJ2-3; D is uncertain. The germline V gene has CDR1 LNHNV and CDR2 YYDKDF (reference sequence). There are 19 residues in the CDR3. V was shortened by 1 base and J by 0 bases, with 20 bases between the two germline ends. The full variable domain, with the rest looked up from reference TRBV15 and TRBJ2-3, is DAMVIQNPRYQVTQFGKPVTLSCSQTLNHNVMYWYQQKSSQAPKLLFHYYDKDFNNEADTPDNFQSRRPNTSFCFLDIRSPGLGDTAMYLCATSRGALSTATSTDTQYFGPGTRLTVL.

V gene TRBV6-4 combines with J gene TRBJ2-3, with D maybe TRBD2 (6 bases). The CDR3 sequence is 16 residues long. V was cut by 0 bases and J by 0 bases, with 10 bases left in between. Germline loops: CDR1 MRHNA, CDR2 SNTAGT. The CDR3 region has the DNA TGTGCCAGCAGTGACTCGGGCGGGATGAGCACAGATACGCAGTATTTT. Protein: CASSDSGGMSTDTQYF.

The rearrangement uses TRBV18 and TRBJ2-7; possible D gene TRBD1, 6 bases. CDR1 and CDR2 (germline): KGHSH, LQKENI. The V and J ends lost 3 bases and 6 bases respectively, with 15 bases between them. This CDR3 region has 14 residues. The CDR3 region has the DNA TGTGCCAGCTCACCTCACAGGGACCTGGCCGAGCAGTACTTC. Its protein product is CASSPHRDLAEQYF.

The chain has TRBV19 and TRBJ2-3; 7 nucleotides match TRBD2. CDR1 is LNHDA and CDR2 is SQIVND in the germline V gene (reference sequence). V dropped 11 bases and J dropped 0; count of bases not matched to a gene: 8. The CDR3 is made up of 14 amino acids. The CDR3 region is CAAGERGSTDTQYF. DNA for the CDR3: TGTGCCGCCGGGGAGCGGGGTAGCACAGATACGCAGTATTTT.